This T cell receptor beta chain was captured in a study of T cells in Graves' hyperthyroidism and ophthalmopathy. The PBMCs had their origin in approximately 10 ml of fresh peripheral blood. This CDR3 is 15 amino acids long. V was trimmed by 4 bases and J by 11 bases, leaving 23 bases between them. At least ten counts were recorded for this clonotype. Researchers took RNA transcripts and amplified the TCR beta CDR3 regions from them. First-round RT-PCR targeting the TCR CDR3 was performed with the HTBI primer set. TCRdb redid the calling of the multiplex PCR reads with MiXCR, one entry per CDR3 protein. The table shows approximately 270,000 distinct CDR3 sequences, with about 14% occurring only once.

The J gene is TRBJ1-1, the V gene TRBV12-3 or TRBV12-4; possibly TRBD1 for D (6 bases). The TCR sequence derives from a middle-aged woman with Graves' hyperthyroidism that later progressed to Graves' ophthalmopathy. Sequencing input: blood. The CDR3 region has the DNA TGTGCCAGCAGTTACAGGGAGGTGGGAACACTGTGGGCTTTCTTT. The encoded protein is CASSYREVGTLWAFF.